This TCR beta chain was identified during a study of blood T cell repertoires in COVID-19. Study-level background: Samples came from the United States, Italy and Spain, spanning acute and convalescent COVID-19.

Germline CDR1 SGHAT, CDR2 FQDESV (reference sequence). CDR3 length equals 15 residues. V gave up 1 base and J gave up 2 bases, with 11 bases separating them. Per the original data handling: The authors estimated nucleated cell counts from reference gene primer amplification. Assay: immunoSEQ multiplex PCR; the TCRdb copy retains only in-frame clones and omits some. V and J calls plus clone size are reproduced from that table; the DNA served to infer D and trimming. The data hold 200,000 to 300,000 clones, with approximately 91% observed a single time. The source material was peripheral blood. The clonotype originates from a man aged 30-40 years with COVID-19, enrolled during active disease. The chain joins TRBV11-1 to TRBJ1-2; D remains unclear. In DNA form, the CDR3 reads TGTGCCAGCAGCTTAGAGAGGGAGATGAACTATGGCTACACCTTC. It is translated as CASSLEREMNYGYTF.